This T cell receptor beta chain was sequenced for a study of blood T cell repertoires in COVID-19. Background on the study: The United States, Italy and Spain supplied acute and convalescent COVID-19 samples. In each case, the material was cDNA or gDNA derived from T cells, B-cell-depleted T cells, or PBMCs.

V was cut by 8 bases and J by 4 bases, with 9 bases left in between. The CDR3 runs 11 residues. Germline V CDR1 and CDR2: SGHDN, FVKESK. Authors' methods: Reference gene primer amplification yielded estimated nucleated cell counts. TCRdb's copy holds only in-frame clones and misses some; the assay was immunoSEQ multiplex PCR. D and trimming were read from the DNA, whereas the V and J calls and clone size are those reported in that table. The sample has about 99,000 clones; around nine tenths are singletons. This clonotype originated in a human donor in a cohort sampled during active COVID-19. The chain uses TRBV14 and TRBJ2-7; a possible D gene is TRBD2 (5 bases). The specimen was peripheral blood. CDR3 sequence reads: CASSPGYEQYF. CDR3 coding DNA: TGTGCCAGCTCCCCGGGATACGAGCAGTACTTC.